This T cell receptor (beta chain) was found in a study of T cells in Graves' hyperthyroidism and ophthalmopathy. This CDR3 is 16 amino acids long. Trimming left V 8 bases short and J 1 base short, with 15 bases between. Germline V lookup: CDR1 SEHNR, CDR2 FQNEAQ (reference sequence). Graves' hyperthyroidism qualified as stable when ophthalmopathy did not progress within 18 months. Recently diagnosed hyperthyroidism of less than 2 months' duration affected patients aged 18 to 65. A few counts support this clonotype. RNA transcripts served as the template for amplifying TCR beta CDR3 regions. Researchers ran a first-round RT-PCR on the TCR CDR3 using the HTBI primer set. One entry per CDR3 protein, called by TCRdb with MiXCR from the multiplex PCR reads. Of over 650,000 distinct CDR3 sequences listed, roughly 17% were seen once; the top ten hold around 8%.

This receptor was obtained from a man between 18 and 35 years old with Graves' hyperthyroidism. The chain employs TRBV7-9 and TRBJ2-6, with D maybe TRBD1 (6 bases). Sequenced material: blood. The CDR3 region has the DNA TGTGCCAGCGAGACAAACAGGGATTCTGGGGCCAACGTCCTGACTTTC. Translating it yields CASETNRDSGANVLTF. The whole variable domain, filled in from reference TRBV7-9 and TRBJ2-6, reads DTGVSQNPRHKITKRGQNVTFRCDPISEHNRLYWYRQTLGQGPEFLTYFQNEAQLEKSRLLSDRFSAERPKGSFSTLEIQRTEQGDSAMYLCASETNRDSGANVLTFGAGSRLTVL.